What follows is one TCR beta chain and its context. No antigen is known for it. The germline V gene encodes CDR1 GTSNPN and CDR2 SVGIG (reference sequence). V was pared by 4 bases and J by 2 bases, with 18 bases between. This CDR3 is built from 16 residues. This sample was taken from a study of T cell responses to AZD1222 COVID-19 vaccine. Whole-study results and caveats: Sampling that yielded the repertoires occurred only after the peak T cell response.

TCRdb's table, derived via immunoSEQ multiplex PCR, lists solely in-frame clones and lacks some. The sample has roughly 120,000 clones; more than 80% are singletons. Sequences were derived from peripheral blood, sampled on day 0 of AZD1222 vaccination. This clonotype originated in an adult in good health. The chain is built from TRBV30 and TRBJ1-3; D not certain. The CDR3 reads CAWTNPGGKAGNTIYF. In DNA form, the CDR3 reads TGTGCCTGGACCAACCCGGGAGGGAAAGCTGGAAACACCATATATTTT.